Sequencing of this TCR beta chain was carried out in a study of blood T cell repertoires in COVID-19. Overall study: Specimens from acute and convalescent COVID-19 originated in the United States, Italy and Spain.

The CDR3 loop spans 18 amino acids. With V trimmed by 2 bases and J by 3 bases, 18 bases remained unmatched. Looked up from germline, CDR1 is SQVTM and CDR2 is ANQGSEA. TCRdb's copy holds only in-frame clones and misses some; the assay was immunoSEQ multiplex PCR. The profile covers about 99,000 clones, with around 81% appearing a single time and 4.5% to 5.5% taken by the ten largest. Input material: peripheral blood. The chain has TRBV29-1 and TRBJ2-7; 8 bases align to TRBD2. This clonotype was obtained from a man aged 80 or over with COVID-19, enrolled during active disease. The CDR3 sequence is CSVERPPGEGLADYEQYF. The CDR3 DNA reads as TGCAGCGTTGAACGTCCCCCGGGCGAAGGACTAGCTGACTACGAGCAGTACTTC.